These 14 T cell receptor beta chains came from one sample sequenced in a study of blood T cells in healthy people across ages. A second PCR, run for roughly 7 to 12 cycles, used a sample-barcoded 5' primer plus a J-beta primer mix. One entry per CDR3 protein, called by TCRdb with MiXCR from the 5' RACE reads. The sample yields around 800,000 distinct CDR3 sequences, roughly 44% seen once. The sample was blood. Source of these receptors: a man aged 55 to 70 in good health.

The chain links TRBV27 to TRBJ2-1, with D hard to call. Trimming took off 2 bases at V and 10 bases at J, with 15 bases between the two ends. CDR1 is MNHEY and CDR2 is SMNVEV in the germline V gene (reference sequence). The CDR3 consists of 14 residues. This chain's CDR3 is CASSLAQPRYEQFF. CDR3 nucleotides: TGTGCCAGCAGTTTAGCCCAACCCCGCTACGAGCAGTTCTTC.

The chain is built from TRBV7-3 and TRBJ2-1; tentatively, D is TRBD1 or TRBD2 (6 bases each). The CDR3 runs 16 residues. With 2 bases removed from V and 4 bases from J, the gap between germline ends came to 15 bases. CDR1 and CDR2 from the germline V gene are SGHTA and FQGTGA. The CDR3 region has the DNA TGTGCCAGCAGCTTATTTGTTCAGGGGAGGTACAATGAGCAGTTCTTC. Translating it yields CASSLFVQGRYNEQFF.

The gene calls are TRBV20-1 and TRBJ2-2, with a tentative D call TRBD2 (5 bases). In germline, CDR1 is DFQATT, CDR2 SNEGSKA (reference sequence). V lost 3 bases to trimming and J lost 0 bases, with 8 bases between them. The CDR3 runs to 14 residues. CDR3: CSASVGTNTGELFF. In nucleotides, the CDR3 is TGCAGTGCTAGTGTCGGGACGAACACCGGGGAGCTGTTTTTT.

Remarks on this clonotype: One junction end does not reproduce the germline sequence, and a read error may be involved. The J gene is TRBJ1-1, the V gene TRBV7-9, with D unresolved. This CDR3 is built from 12 residues. The germline V gene encodes CDR1 SEHNR and CDR2 FQNEAQ (reference sequence). The CDR3 DNA is TGTGCCAGCAGCGTAGCGTCGGAAGAAGCTTTCTTT. Protein product: CASSVASEEAFF.

The chain has TRBV13 and TRBJ2-1; 8 nucleotides align to TRBD2. The CDR3 length is 15 residues. Trimming took 0 bases from V and 7 from J; bases not matched to a gene: 5. Germline V gives CDR1 PRHDT, CDR2 FYEKMQ (reference sequence). The CDR3 DNA reads as TGTGCCAGCAGCTTAGGTGGACTAGCATGGAATGAGCAGTTCTTC. Protein: CASSLGGLAWNEQFF. Full variable domain (missing parts from reference TRBV13 and TRBJ2-1): AAGVIQSPRHLIKEKRETATLKCYPIPRHDTVYWYQQGPGQDPQFLISFYEKMQSDKGSIPDRFSAQQFSDYHSELNMSSLELGDSALYFCASSLGGLAWNEQFFGPGTRLTVL.

This clonotype was picked up a small number of times. This chain connects TRBV20-1 to TRBJ1-3; 8 nucleotides agree with TRBD1. The CDR3 is 17 amino acids. Germline V gene sequence: CDR1 DFQATT, CDR2 SNEGSKA (reference sequence). Trimming took 3 bases from V and 0 from J; bases not matched to a gene: 10. This chain's CDR3 is CSASIGQGFSSGNTIYF. The CDR3 bases are TGCAGTGCTAGTATAGGACAGGGATTTTCCTCTGGAAACACCATATATTTT.

In this sample, this clonotype turned up a few times. The chain combines TRBV2 with TRBJ2-1; D is ambiguous. Germline values: CDR1 SNHLY, CDR2 FYNNEI. The V and J ends lost 10 bases and 5 bases respectively, with 12 bases between them. The CDR3 runs to 12 residues. CDR3 coding DNA: TGTGCCATCCGAGTTGGCGACAATGAGCAGTTCTTC. Protein product: CAIRVGDNEQFF.

The V gene is TRBV27, the J gene TRBJ1-6, with 7 bases matching TRBD1. V dropped 4 bases and J dropped 0; count of bases not matched to a gene: 6. The CDR3 has 17 amino acids. Germline V gene sequence: CDR1 MNHEY, CDR2 SMNVEV (reference sequence). CDR3 sequence reads: CASSSPGQSSYNSPLHF. As DNA, the CDR3 is TGTGCCAGCAGTTCCCCGGGACAGAGCTCCTATAATTCACCCCTCCACTTT.

The chain links TRBV18 to TRBJ2-7, with 7 bases lining up with TRBD1. The V and J ends lost 3 bases and 7 bases, in that order; junction bases with no gene match: 6. The V gene's germline CDR1 is KGHSH and CDR2 LQKENI. The CDR3 has 13 amino acids. The CDR3 spells CASSPRQGHEQYF. In DNA form, the CDR3 reads TGTGCCAGCTCACCGAGACAGGGTCATGAGCAGTACTTC. Supplemented by reference TRBV18 and TRBJ2-7, the full variable domain reads NAGVMQNPRHLVRRRGQEARLRCSPMKGHSHVYWYRQLPEEGLKFMVYLQKENIIDESGMPKERFSAEFPKEGPSILRIQQVVRGDSAAYFCASSPRQGHEQYFGPGTRLTVT.

This chain connects TRBV12-3 or TRBV12-4 to TRBJ2-1, with D perhaps matching TRBD1 (5 bases). Between the trimmed V and J ends, which lost 6 bases and 5 bases, there was a span of 14 bases. This CDR3 has 14 residues. The CDR3 DNA is TGTGCCAGCAGGTTACGACAAGGGGACAATGAGCAGTTCTTC. As protein: CASRLRQGDNEQFF.

The rearrangement uses TRBV7-3 and TRBJ2-3, with D perhaps matching TRBD1 or TRBD2 (5 bases each). This CDR3 region has 14 residues. Trimming cost V 5 bases and J 2 bases, with 11 bases left between them. Germline V gene data show CDR1 as SGHTA and CDR2 as FQGTGA. The CDR3 DNA reads as TGTGCCAGCAGCCCGGGACCTACCACAGATACGCAGTATTTT. Its translation is CASSPGPTTDTQYF.

This clonotype was picked up many times. The V call is TRBV4-1, the J call TRBJ2-1, with TRBD2 identical over 11 bases. With 3 bases clipped from V and 4 bases from J, the junction kept 5 bases outside the gene matches. There are 16 residues in the CDR3. CDR1 MGHRA and CDR2 YSYEKL come from the germline V gene. The CDR3 coding sequence is TGCGCCAGCAGCCAGCAACTAGCGGGGGAGTACAATGAGCAGTTCTTC. Protein product: CASSQQLAGEYNEQFF.

This clonotype has more than one count but fewer than ten. J is TRBJ2-2 and V is TRBV3-1; D not certain. CDR1 is LGHDT and CDR2 is YNNKEL in the germline V gene (reference sequence). This CDR3 region has 11 residues. Trimming stripped 7 bases from V and 3 bases from J, with 3 bases between. The CDR3 DNA reads TGTGCCAGCACTTACACCGGGGAGCTGTTTTTT. Protein product: CASTYTGELFF.

The genes are TRBV5-1 and TRBJ2-3, with unresolved D. The germline CDR1 and CDR2 sequences are SGHRS and YFSETQ. CDR3 length: 15 residues. Between the trimmed V and J ends, which lost 4 bases and 2 bases, there was a span of 14 bases. The CDR3 loop is CASSPGDQLTDTQYF. CDR3 in DNA: TGCGCCAGCAGCCCTGGGGATCAGCTCACAGATACGCAGTATTTT.